This T cell receptor beta chain was observed in a study of T-cell memory formation after mild COVID-19. Findings of the study overall: Pre-infection memory contained some responding clones, which suggested that cross-reactive memory had joined.

MiXCR was run by TCRdb on the 5' RACE reads, yielding one entry per CDR3 protein. The sample lists some 200,000 distinct CDR3 sequences; more than 8% were seen once. The V gene's germline CDR1 is SGHKS and CDR2 YYEKEE (reference sequence). Deletions cut 4 bases from V and 1 base from J, with 14 bases between. The CDR3 totals 15 residues. This clonotype was detected only a few times. What it recognizes is unknown. The material sequenced was PBMCs or a T cell subset sorted from them (not recorded which). This receptor was obtained from a man between 18 and 35 years old who had mild COVID-19 (a few samples of this study predate the infection). Cell type and time point are not known. The chain is built from TRBV5-5 and TRBJ2-5, with D perhaps assigned TRBD1 or TRBD2 (5 bases each). CDR3 sequence: CASSPGTGRQETQYF. CDR3 coding DNA: TGTGCCAGCAGCCCCGGGACGGGACGCCAAGAGACCCAGTACTTC.